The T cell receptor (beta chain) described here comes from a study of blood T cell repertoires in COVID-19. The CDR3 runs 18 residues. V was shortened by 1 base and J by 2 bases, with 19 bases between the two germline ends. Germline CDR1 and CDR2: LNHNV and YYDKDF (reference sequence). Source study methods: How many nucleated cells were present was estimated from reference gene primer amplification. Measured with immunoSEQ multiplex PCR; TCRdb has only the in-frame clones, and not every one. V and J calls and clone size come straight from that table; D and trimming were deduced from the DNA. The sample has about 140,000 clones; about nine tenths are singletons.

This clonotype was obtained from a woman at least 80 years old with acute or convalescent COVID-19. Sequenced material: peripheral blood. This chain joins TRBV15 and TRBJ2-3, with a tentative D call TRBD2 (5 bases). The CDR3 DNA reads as TGTGCCACCAGCAGAGGGGAAAGCGGACCGACAAACACAGATACGCAGTATTTT. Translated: CATSRGESGPTNTDTQYF.